Sequencing of this T cell receptor beta chain was carried out in a study of response to subunit inactivated influenza vaccine. TCRdb used MiXCR to reprocess the RT-PCR reads, holding one entry per CDR3 protein. The data show roughly 540,000 distinct CDR3 sequences, under 25% seen once. Only a few counts were recorded for this clonotype. Separately, the same data were catalogued under a study of T cells expressing NK-cell markers. That paper notes: The authors generated TCR beta cDNA through 5'RACE template switching with UMIs. Beta-chain profiling covered CD3+CD56+NKG2C+, CD3+CD56+NKG2C- and CD3+CD56-NKG2C+ sorted subsets. Seven donors tested HCMV-seropositive and one tested seronegative among the eight sequenced. As a fraction of CD8+ T cells, dominant NKG2C+ clonotypes reached about 1.0-7.5% in six donors. Expanded clones of NKG2C+ T cells had an unclear HCMV specificity.

This receptor was identified in a man aged 45-65 years who received an inactivated influenza vaccine. Sequencing was performed on CD4+ T cells sorted from PBMCs, taken roughly 12 days after vaccination.

The CDR3 DNA reads as TGTGCCAGCAGGGCCGGGAGAAAAAATGAGCAGTTCTTC. It encodes CASRAGRKNEQFF. This chain connects TRBV5-6 to TRBJ2-1; a possible D gene is TRBD2 (6 bases). CDR1 and CDR2 from the germline V gene are SGHDT and YYEEEE. There are 13 residues in the CDR3. V gave up 5 bases and J gave up 7 bases, with 13 bases separating them.